One and the same sample provided the 21 T cell receptor beta chains below, sequenced in a study of blood T cell repertoires in COVID-19. The repertoire was sequenced with immunoSEQ multiplex PCR; TCRdb's copy has only in-frame clones and lacks some. The sample consists of 100,000 to 150,000 clones, about 70% of them appearing once. Sequences were obtained from peripheral blood. The receptors derive from a woman aged 70-85 years with acute or convalescent COVID-19.

This chain links TRBV19 with TRBJ2-7; 7 bases fit TRBD2. The CDR3 is made up of 14 amino acids. Germline-derived CDR1 and CDR2 are LNHDA and SQIVND (reference sequence). V dropped 3 bases and J dropped 7; count of bases not matched to a gene: 9. The DNA of the CDR3 is TGTGCCAGTAGTATCGGACTAGGGGAAAGGGAGCAGTACTTC. As protein: CASSIGLGEREQYF.

This clone was counted between two and nine times. The V gene is TRBV29-1, the J gene TRBJ2-7, with TRBD1 as a possible D gene (6 bases). The CDR3 has 15 amino acids. Trimming removed 3 bases at V and 5 bases at J, with 20 bases between. Germline assignment: CDR1 SQVTM and CDR2 ANQGSEA. The CDR3 reads CSVDTTGSLSDEQYF. CDR3 coding DNA: TGCAGCGTTGATACCACAGGGTCTTTGAGTGACGAGCAGTACTTC.

The chain recombines TRBV19 with TRBJ1-1; D ambiguous. Germline V gene lookup returns CDR1 LNHDA and CDR2 SQIVND (reference sequence). V was trimmed by 4 bases and J by 3 bases, leaving 12 bases between them. This CDR3 has 14 amino acids. CDR3 bases: TGTGCCAGTAGTACCGGGTGGAGGGACACTGAAGCTTTCTTT. Translated, it gives CASSTGWRDTEAFF.

V gene TRBV6-5 combines with J gene TRBJ1-6, with 7 bases that match TRBD1. The CDR3 contains 15 residues. Losses at the gene ends were 0 bases for V and 8 bases for J; bases not matched to a gene: 4. Germline V lookup: CDR1 MNHEY, CDR2 SVGAGI. The CDR3 loop is CASSYSIQGDSPLHF. The CDR3 DNA sequence: TGTGCCAGCAGTTACTCGATCCAGGGGGATTCACCCCTCCACTTT.

V usage is TRBV6-1 and J usage is TRBJ2-7; 8 bases line up with TRBD2. In germline, CDR1 is MNHNS, CDR2 SASEGT. Trimming removed 0 bases from V and 1 base from J; junction bases left unmatched: 11. The CDR3 covers 18 residues. In DNA, the CDR3 is TGTGCCAGCAGTGAAGCGGCCGGGGGGGCCACAAAGTCCTACGAGCAGTACTTC. It encodes CASSEAAGGATKSYEQYF.

The chain is built from TRBV3-1 (or the pseudogene TRBV3-2) and TRBJ2-1; the match to TRBD2 covers 13 bases. The CDR3 covers 15 residues. With 4 bases clipped from V and 8 bases from J, the junction kept 5 bases outside the gene matches. In germline, CDR1 is LGHDT, CDR2 YNNKEL (reference sequence). The CDR3 here is CASSLGTSGIYEQFF. The CDR3 DNA reads TGTGCCAGCAGCCTCGGGACTAGCGGGATCTATGAGCAGTTCTTC.

The chain employs TRBV3-1 (or the pseudogene TRBV3-2) and TRBJ2-7; TRBD1 is a possible D gene (5 bases). V was clipped by 1 base and J by 4 bases, with 11 bases between them. The CDR3 sequence is 14 residues long. Germline V lookup: CDR1 LGHDT, CDR2 YNNKEL (reference sequence). The DNA of the CDR3 is TGTGCCAGCAGCCAAGTGGCAGGGAAATACGAGCAGTACTTC. Its translation is CASSQVAGKYEQYF.

This clone was counted ten times or more. The chain has TRBV24-1 and TRBJ2-3; tentative D call: TRBD1 (6 bases). This CDR3 comprises 16 residues. The germline CDR1 and CDR2 sequences are KGHDR and SFDVKD. V lost 3 bases, J lost 2 bases, and 14 bases lay in between. The CDR3 here is CATSDPSPGATDTQYF. The CDR3 nucleotides are TGTGCCACCAGTGATCCCTCCCCAGGGGCCACAGATACGCAGTATTTT.

The table lists this clone with many counts. This chain joins TRBV6-5 and TRBJ1-5, with TRBD1 matching over 8 bases. The CDR3 loop spans 15 amino acids. The trim removed 6 bases at V and 6 bases at J, leaving 10 bases unmatched. Germline CDR1 and CDR2: MNHEY and SVGAGI. CDR3 nucleotides: TGTGCCAGCAGGGCCGGGACAGGAGTCCTTCAGCCCCAGCATTTT. Residues: CASRAGTGVLQPQHF.

This sequence joins TRBV19 and TRBJ1-6, with no clear D. From germline, CDR1 is LNHDA and CDR2 SQIVND (reference sequence). The CDR3 is made up of 13 amino acids. Trimming cost V 5 bases and J 7 bases, with 9 bases left between them. The CDR3 coding sequence is TGTGCCAGTAGTCCCGAGGGCAATTCACCCCTCCACTTT. Encoded protein: CASSPEGNSPLHF.

This clone was detected a few times. The V and J genes are TRBV27 and TRBJ1-2; TRBD1 might be the D (5 bases). Germline V gene sequence: CDR1 MNHEY, CDR2 SMNVEV (reference sequence). The length of the CDR3 is 15 residues. Trimming cost V 8 bases and J 5 bases, with 21 bases left between them. The CDR3 sequence: CASSSGGESIYGYTF. In DNA form, the CDR3 reads TGTGCCAGCTCGTCGGGAGGGGAAAGTATTTATGGCTACACCTTC.

This clone was recorded many times. V gene TRBV12-5 combines with J gene TRBJ1-3; 9 positions agree with TRBD1. CDR1 is LGHNT and CDR2 is FRNRAP in the germline V gene. The CDR3 consists of 15 residues. V gave up 6 bases and J gave up 4 bases; unmatched junction bases: 7. The CDR3: CASGLTGGFGNTIYF. In nucleotides, the CDR3 is TGTGCTAGTGGGCTTACAGGGGGCTTCGGAAACACCATATATTTT.

The V gene is TRBV13, the J gene TRBJ2-7, with 8 bases that match TRBD1. The J segment lost 4 bases and the V segment lost 5 bases, leaving 7 bases of the junction unmatched. CDR3 length: 14 residues. Per the germline V gene, CDR1 is PRHDT and CDR2 is FYEKMQ (reference sequence). For the CDR3, the DNA is TGTGCCAGCAGCCCCTCTCGGACAGGGTACGAGCAGTACTTC. Its protein is CASSPSRTGYEQYF.

This clone was recorded many times. The gene calls are TRBV7-9 and TRBJ2-3, with 14 positions matching TRBD2. This CDR3 is built from 16 residues. Trimming removed 5 bases from V and 0 bases from J; junction bases left unmatched: 1. Germline lookup yields CDR1 SEHNR and CDR2 FQNEAQ (reference sequence). For the CDR3, the DNA is TGTGCCAGCAGCGGGACTAGCGGGAGTAGCACAGATACGCAGTATTTT. This encodes CASSGTSGSSTDTQYF.

The chain carries TRBV19 and TRBJ1-2, with 10 bases fitting TRBD1. V lost 6 bases, J lost 5 bases, and 9 bases stayed unmatched. This CDR3 is built from 15 residues. CDR1 LNHDA and CDR2 SQIVND come from the germline V gene (reference sequence). CDR3 amino acids: CASSEPTGGFYGYTF. The CDR3 bases are TGTGCCAGTAGCGAACCGACAGGGGGCTTTTATGGCTACACCTTC.

This clone was observed many times. The V gene is TRBV11-2, the J gene TRBJ1-6; no clear D. This CDR3 is 14 amino acids long. The V and J ends lost 5 bases and 3 bases respectively, with 8 bases between them. Germline values: CDR1 SGHAT, CDR2 FQNNGV. In DNA, the CDR3 is TGTGCCAGCAGCCCGCAGAACTATAATTCACCCCTCCACTTT. Translation: CASSPQNYNSPLHF. The variable domain in full, completed from reference TRBV11-2 and TRBJ1-6, reads EAGVAQSPRYKIIEKRQSVAFWCNPISGHATLYWYQQILGQGPKLLIQFQNNGVVDDSQLPKDRFSAERLKGVDSTLKIQPAKLEDSAVYLCASSPQNYNSPLHFGNGTRLTVT.

There are a few counts of this clone. This chain joins TRBV6-5 and TRBJ2-7; TRBD1 aligns across 7 bases. The germline CDR1 and CDR2 sequences are MNHEY and SVGAGI. Unmatched junction bases numbered 11, after V lost 10 bases and J lost 2 bases. The CDR3 loop spans 14 amino acids. The CDR3 bases are TGTGCCACCCACCCGACAGGGAATCCCTACGAGCAGTACTTC. It encodes CATHPTGNPYEQYF.

This chain connects TRBV5-4 to TRBJ1-3; no firm D call. Germline CDR1 reads SGHNT; CDR2 reads YYREEE (reference sequence). CDR3 size: 14 residues. Between the trimmed V and J ends, which lost 5 bases and 0 bases, there was a span of 9 bases. The CDR3: CASSRQASGNTIYF. The CDR3 DNA sequence: TGTGCCAGCAGTCGACAAGCCTCTGGAAACACCATATATTTT.

The gene calls are TRBV7-2 and TRBJ1-3; weak D call: TRBD1 (6 bases). The germline V gene encodes CDR1 SGHTA and CDR2 FQGNSA. Trimming took 2 bases from V and 0 from J, leaving 11 bases between them. The CDR3 runs 16 residues. The CDR3 DNA reads as TGTGCCAGCAGCTTAATGGACAGTAGCTCTGGAAACACCATATATTTT. Encoded protein: CASSLMDSSSGNTIYF.

The chain combines TRBV6-2 or TRBV6-3 with TRBJ1-5, with TRBD1 identical over 9 bases. This CDR3 has 16 residues. J lost 4 bases, V lost 2 bases, and 6 bases had no gene match. In germline, CDR1 is MNHEY, CDR2 SVGEGT. CDR3 coding DNA: TGTGCCAGCAGTTACCCGGGACAGGGTAGGAATCAGCCCCAGCATTTT. Translation: CASSYPGQGRNQPQHF.

The chain couples TRBV2 to TRBJ2-5; D possibly corresponds to TRBD2 (6 bases). Germline loops: CDR1 SNHLY, CDR2 FYNNEI. CDR3 length: 15 amino acids. V lost 5 bases to trimming and J lost 4 bases, with 17 bases between them. The CDR3 nucleotides read TGTGCCAGCAGTTCCGGAGGGGATGTAAGAGAGACCCAGTACTTC. It codes for CASSSGGDVRETQYF.